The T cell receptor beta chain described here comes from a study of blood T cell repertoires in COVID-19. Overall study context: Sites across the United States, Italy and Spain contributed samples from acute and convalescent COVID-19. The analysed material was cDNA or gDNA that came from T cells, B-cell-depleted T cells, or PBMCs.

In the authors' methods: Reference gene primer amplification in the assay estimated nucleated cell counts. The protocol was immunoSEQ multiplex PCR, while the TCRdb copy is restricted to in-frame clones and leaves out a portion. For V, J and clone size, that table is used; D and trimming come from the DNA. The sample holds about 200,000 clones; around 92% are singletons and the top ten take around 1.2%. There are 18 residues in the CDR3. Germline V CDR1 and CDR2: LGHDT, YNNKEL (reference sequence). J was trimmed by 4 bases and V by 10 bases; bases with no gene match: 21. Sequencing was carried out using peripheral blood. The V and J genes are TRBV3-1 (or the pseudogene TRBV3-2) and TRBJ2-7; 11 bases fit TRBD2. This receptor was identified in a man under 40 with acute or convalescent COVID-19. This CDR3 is CATYRGTSGAPDIYEQYF. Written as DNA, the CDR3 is TGTGCCACCTACCGAGGGACTAGCGGAGCCCCTGACATTTACGAGCAGTACTTC.